This T cell receptor beta chain was profiled in a study of control samples from healthy donors and cancer patients. The CDR3 is 15 amino acids. V was cut by 0 bases and J by 6 bases, with 14 bases left in between. Germline assignment: CDR1 MRHNA and CDR2 SNTAGT. TCRdb keeps only in-frame clones here, not all; method: immunoSEQ multiplex PCR. The sample lists 70,000 or so clones, approximately 80% occurring once. V is TRBV6-4 and J is TRBJ1-1, with TRBD1 as a possible D gene (6 bases). This clonotype was obtained from a man aged 45 to 65 in good health. Material for sequencing was blood. CDR3 coding DNA: TGTGCCAGCAGTGACTCCGCGGGGGCTGGCGCTGAAGCTTTCTTT. Translated: CASSDSAGAGAEAFF.